These 10 T cell receptor beta chains came from one sample sequenced in a study of TIL therapy for anti-PD-1-resistant metastatic lung cancer (dated by TCRdb to the early 2020s). TCR beta CDR3 regions were amplified from genomic DNA by bias-controlled multiplex PCR with the immunoSEQ v3 hsTCRB kit. TCRdb stores this immuneACCESS table with in-frame sequences only. Part of the clones is absent; in the studies checked, under half of the shortfall reflects unresolved V genes, and no reason is known for the rest. A total of 55,000 to 65,000 clones appear in this sample, 73% of them only once. Less than 2% of the sample is in the top ten clones. The meaning of the sample's time point label: pre-treatment sample, taken before nivolumab and TIL therapy. Sequenced material: blood, taken at baseline. These receptors came from a person aged 30 to 80 with non-small cell lung cancer.

The gene calls are TRBV6-5 and TRBJ2-3; TRBD1 aligns across 9 bases. The length of the CDR3 is 15 residues. Per germline, CDR1 MNHEY and CDR2 SVGAGI. Trimming at V came to 2 bases and at J to 2 bases, leaving 2 bases not matched to a gene. The CDR3: CASSYRTGATDTQYF. CDR3 coding DNA: TGTGCCAGCAGTTACAGGACAGGGGCCACAGATACGCAGTATTTT.

The gene calls are TRBV9 and TRBJ2-7, with 9 bases lining up with TRBD1. Per the germline V gene, CDR1 is SGDLS and CDR2 is YYNGEE. There are 15 residues in the CDR3. V trimming: 0 bases; J trimming: 4 bases; junction bases outside the gene matches: 5. The DNA of the CDR3 is TGTGCCAGCAGCGTAGAAGGGACAGGGAGATACGAGCAGTACTTC. Residues: CASSVEGTGRYEQYF.

The chain joins TRBV27 to TRBJ2-7; TRBD1 aligns across 7 bases. CDR1 and CDR2 (germline): MNHEY, SMNVEV (reference sequence). J gave up 2 bases and V 6 bases, and 7 bases lay outside the gene matches. The CDR3 runs 14 residues. As DNA, the CDR3 is TGTGCCAGCAGCGACAGGGTCGGGACCTACGAGCAGTACTTC. It yields the protein CASSDRVGTYEQYF.

The V and J genes are TRBV7-2 and TRBJ2-6; D is undetermined. V lost 7 bases and J lost 0, with 7 bases in between. The V gene's germline CDR1 is SGHTA and CDR2 FQGNSA. The CDR3 contains 14 residues. DNA for the CDR3: TGTGCCAGCACCCTTCCCTCTGGGGCCAACGTCCTGACTTTC. Protein product: CASTLPSGANVLTF.

The rearrangement uses TRBV5-6 and TRBJ1-3; D is ambiguous. V gave up 0 bases and J gave up 0 bases, with 13 bases separating them. This CDR3 spans 17 amino acids. Germline values: CDR1 SGHDT, CDR2 YYEEEE. DNA of the CDR3: TGTGCCAGCAGCTTGGTAGAGGCCTCCCGCTCTGGAAACACCATATATTTT. It is translated as CASSLVEASRSGNTIYF. Supplemented by reference TRBV5-6 and TRBJ1-3, the full variable domain reads DAGVTQSPTHLIKTRGQQVTLRCSPKSGHDTVSWYQQALGQGPQFIFQYYEEEERQRGNFPDRFSGHQFPNYSSELNVNALLLGDSALYLCASSLVEASRSGNTIYFGEGSWLTVV.

The chain combines TRBV7-2 with TRBJ1-2; unclear D gene. Trimming removed 2 bases from V and 4 bases from J, with 5 bases in between. The CDR3 contains 12 residues. Germline lookup yields CDR1 SGHTA and CDR2 FQGNSA. CDR3 bases: TGTGCCAGCAGCTTACGTACCTATGGCTACACCTTC. It specifies CASSLRTYGYTF. Full variable domain (remainder filled in from reference TRBV7-2 and TRBJ1-2): GAGVSQSPSNKVTEKGKDVELRCDPISGHTALYWYRQSLGQGLEFLIYFQGNSAPDKSGLPSDRFSAERTGGSVSTLTIQRTQQEDSAVYLCASSLRTYGYTFGSGTRLTVV.

This clone has more than one count but fewer than ten. The CDR3 is CASSPLRGNTEAFF. The CDR3 nucleotides read TGCGCCAGCAGCCCCCTTCGGGGGAACACTGAAGCTTTCTTT. This chain connects TRBV5-1 to TRBJ1-1, with D unresolved. This CDR3 spans 14 amino acids. V dropped 4 bases and J dropped 1 base, with 11 bases sitting between them. Germline CDR1 SGHRS, CDR2 YFSETQ.

At least ten counts were recorded for this clone. This chain connects TRBV2 to TRBJ1-4; D is ambiguous. Between the trimmed V and J ends, which lost 3 bases and 7 bases, there was a span of 9 bases. This CDR3 is 13 amino acids long. Germline assignment: CDR1 SNHLY and CDR2 FYNNEI. Written as DNA, the CDR3 is TGTGCCAGCAGTGATCAAGGGTCTGAAAAACTGTTTTTT. Encoded protein: CASSDQGSEKLFF.

In nucleotides, the CDR3 is TGCGCCAGCAGCCCCGAAAGGATCACAGATACGCAGTATTTT. This sequence encodes CASSPERITDTQYF. The chain is built from TRBV5-1 and TRBJ2-3; no firm D call. V was cut by 4 bases and J by 2 bases, with 11 bases left in between. Germline loops: CDR1 SGHRS, CDR2 YFSETQ. The CDR3 totals 14 residues.

The table lists this clone with a count of one. The rearrangement joins TRBV19 to TRBJ1-5; the D is unclear. CDR3 length equals 13 residues. Germline-derived CDR1 and CDR2 are LNHDA and SQIVND (reference sequence). Trimming took off 5 bases at V and 5 bases at J, with 10 bases between the two ends. CDR3 amino acids: CASSVARDQPQHF. The CDR3 DNA reads as TGTGCCAGTAGTGTCGCTCGGGATCAGCCCCAGCATTTT.